The present T cell receptor beta chain was sequenced within a study of CD4 T cells in relation to SARS-CoV-2 and coronaviruses. The wider study: TCR beta CDR3s were sequenced after 10-day antigen culture of PBMCs.

Unexposed donor CD4+ T cells date from about 2010-2019, before the COVID-19 pandemic. CD4+ T cells were isolated from the cells after around 10 days of culture. As regards this clone: Its specificity is not known.

Looked up from germline, CDR1 is MDHEN and CDR2 is SYDVKM. This CDR3 contains 15 residues. Trimming at V came to 6 bases and at J to 9 bases, leaving 9 bases not matched to a gene. Profiled with immunoSEQ multiplex PCR; TCRdb holds only in-frame clones, not every one. The table records approximately 14,000 clones, around 80% of them present only once. The rearrangement links TRBV28 to TRBJ2-1; 12 positions agree with TRBD1. The sample was CD4+ T cells from PBMCs, cultured in vitro. This receptor was obtained from a human donor in good health. CDR3 nucleotide sequence: TGTGCCAGCAGCATCGTGGGACAGGGGGCCGTTGAGCAGTTCTTC. It yields the protein CASSIVGQGAVEQFF.